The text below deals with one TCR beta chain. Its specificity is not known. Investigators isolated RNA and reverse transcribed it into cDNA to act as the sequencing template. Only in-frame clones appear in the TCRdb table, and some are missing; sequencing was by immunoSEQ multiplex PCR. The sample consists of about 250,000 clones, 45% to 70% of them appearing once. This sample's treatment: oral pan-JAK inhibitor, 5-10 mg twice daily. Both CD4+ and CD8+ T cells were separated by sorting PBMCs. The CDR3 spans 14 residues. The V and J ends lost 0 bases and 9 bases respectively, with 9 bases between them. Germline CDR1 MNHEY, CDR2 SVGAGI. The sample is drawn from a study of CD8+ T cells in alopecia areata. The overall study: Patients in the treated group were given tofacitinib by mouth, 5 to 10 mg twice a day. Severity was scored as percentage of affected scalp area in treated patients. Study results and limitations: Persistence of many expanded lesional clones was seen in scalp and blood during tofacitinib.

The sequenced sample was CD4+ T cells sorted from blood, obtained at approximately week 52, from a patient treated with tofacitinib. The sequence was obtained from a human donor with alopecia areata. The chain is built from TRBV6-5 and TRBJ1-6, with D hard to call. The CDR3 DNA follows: TGTGCCAGCAGTTACTCGATTGGTTTTTCACCCCTCCACTTT. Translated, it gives CASSYSIGFSPLHF.